The 22 T cell receptor beta chains in this list originate from one sample, sequenced in a study of T cells in localized non-small cell lung cancer. Some clones are missing from TCRdb's copy, which holds only in-frame ones; the method was immunoSEQ multiplex PCR. The sample includes approximately 88,000 clones, approximately 91% seen only once; the top ten take approximately 4%. The sample was PBMCs, taken before any cancer treatment. These receptors all stem from a woman between 40 and 69 years old with stage II squamous cell lung carcinoma.

The rearrangement joins TRBV19 to TRBJ1-1; a possible D gene is TRBD1 (5 bases). Germline assignment: CDR1 LNHDA and CDR2 SQIVND (reference sequence). This CDR3 has 13 amino acids. V lost 6 bases and J lost 7, with 15 bases in between. The CDR3 loop is CASSPGTPDEAFF. The CDR3 nucleotides read TGTGCCAGTAGCCCCGGGACTCCCGATGAAGCTTTCTTT.

V gene TRBV6-5 combines with J gene TRBJ1-4; D not resolved. Per germline, CDR1 MNHEY and CDR2 SVGAGI. Trimming left V 2 bases short and J 5 bases short, with 6 bases between. The CDR3 extends over 13 amino acids. For the CDR3, the DNA is TGTGCCAGCAGTTACCGGGGAAATGAAAAACTGTTTTTT. Its protein is CASSYRGNEKLFF.

The rearrangement joins TRBV6-1 to TRBJ2-3; D remains unclear. Trimming pared 8 bases from V and 0 bases from J, leaving 9 bases between. The CDR3 sequence is 13 residues long. Germline V gene data show CDR1 as MNHNS and CDR2 as SASEGT. CDR3 nucleotide sequence: TGTGCCAGCTCAGAATCTAGCACAGATACGCAGTATTTT. It codes for CASSESSTDTQYF.

The rearrangement joins TRBV2 to TRBJ2-1; D might be TRBD1 or TRBD2, each matching 5 bases. The V end lost 4 bases, the J end lost 6 bases, and 16 bases lay between the germline ends. The CDR3 consists of 15 residues. Germline V gene sequence: CDR1 SNHLY, CDR2 FYNNEI. DNA for the CDR3: TGTGCCAGCAGTGGGGTGGGGCGGGTTGGCAATGAGCAGTTCTTC. Translation gives CASSGVGRVGNEQFF.

The chain uses TRBV6-4 and TRBJ1-2, with 9 bases that match TRBD1. With V trimmed by 6 bases and J by 6 bases, 5 bases remained unmatched. CDR3 length equals 13 residues. Germline values: CDR1 MRHNA, CDR2 SNTAGT. This chain's CDR3 is CASRGQGENGYTF. The CDR3 bases are TGTGCCAGCAGGGGACAGGGCGAGAATGGCTACACCTTC.

This clone appeared a few times. The CDR3 reads CASSFLQAGEQYF. The CDR3 DNA reads TGCGCCAGCAGCTTTTTACAGGCCGGCGAGCAGTACTTC. The rearrangement joins TRBV5-1 to TRBJ2-7, with D perhaps matching TRBD1 (5 bases). V was shortened by 2 bases and J by 6 bases, with 12 bases between the two germline ends. CDR1 is SGHRS and CDR2 is YFSETQ in the germline V gene. The CDR3 is 13 residues long. Complete variable domain (other parts from reference TRBV5-1 and TRBJ2-7): KAGVTQTPRYLIKTRGQQVTLSCSPISGHRSVSWYQQTPGQGLQFLFEYFSETQRNKGNFPGRFSGRQFSNSRSEMNVSTLELGDSALYLCASSFLQAGEQYFGPGTRLTVT.

The chain is built from TRBV20-1 and TRBJ2-1; no reliable D call. The germline gives CDR1 DFQATT, CDR2 SNEGSKA (reference sequence). The ends were cut back, 3 bases at V and 7 bases at J, with 7 bases in the middle. The CDR3 spans 11 residues. The CDR3 region has the DNA TGCAGTGCTAGTTCCCTGAATGAGCAGTTCTTC. Translating it yields CSASSLNEQFF.

This chain joins TRBV10-2 and TRBJ2-1, with 12 bases lining up with TRBD2. The CDR3 contains 15 residues. CDR1 and CDR2 from the germline V gene are WSHSY and SAAADI. V dropped 6 bases and J dropped 4; count of bases not matched to a gene: 4. The CDR3 DNA reads TGCGCCAGCAGGCTAGCGGGAGGGAAATACAATGAGCAGTTCTTC. Its translation: CASRLAGGKYNEQFF.

The chain carries TRBV6-6 and TRBJ2-2, with unresolved D. Germline V gene data show CDR1 as MNHNY and CDR2 as SVGAGI (reference sequence). Trimming took off 6 bases at V and 2 bases at J, with 10 bases between the two ends. The CDR3 is 14 residues long. The CDR3 protein is CASSPGGNTGELFF. The CDR3 DNA reads as TGTGCCAGCAGCCCCGGCGGCAACACCGGGGAGCTGTTTTTT.

The chain carries TRBV19 and TRBJ1-1, with a possible D match to TRBD1 (5 bases). Trimming removed 9 bases from V and 0 bases from J, with 11 bases in between. Germline values: CDR1 LNHDA, CDR2 SQIVND (reference sequence). The CDR3 has 13 amino acids. CDR3 residues: CARGDGMNTEAFF. DNA for the CDR3: TGTGCCAGGGGGGACGGCATGAACACTGAAGCTTTCTTT.

Comment on this clone: This CDR3 is also generated by other DNA sequences in the sample. This sequence joins TRBV6-6 and TRBJ2-7, with D perhaps TRBD1 or TRBD2 (5 bases each). The CDR3 consists of 16 residues. Germline V CDR1 and CDR2: MNHNY, SVGAGI (reference sequence). The germline V and J ends were trimmed by 0 bases and 6 bases, with 18 bases remaining between them. The CDR3 spells CASSYSIEGRNLEQYF. In nucleotides, the CDR3 is TGTGCCAGCAGTTACTCTATTGAGGGGCGGAATCTCGAGCAGTACTTC.

The table lists this clone with a count of one. This chain uses TRBV18 with TRBJ2-4; no definite D call. CDR3 length: 13 residues. The ends were cut back, 4 bases at V and 6 bases at J, with 10 bases in the middle. Germline CDR1 and CDR2: KGHSH and LQKENI. In nucleotides, the CDR3 is TGTGCCAGCTCACGGCCGTCCCCAAACATTCAGTACTTC. Its protein product is CASSRPSPNIQYF.

This rearrangement joins TRBV13 to TRBJ2-7; D may be TRBD1 (6 bases). The CDR3 runs to 16 residues. V gave up 6 bases and J gave up 6 bases, with 24 bases separating them. Germline V lookup: CDR1 PRHDT, CDR2 FYEKMQ (reference sequence). The CDR3 reads CASSPLNRAPMGEQYF. The CDR3 DNA is TGTGCCAGCAGTCCTCTCAACAGGGCCCCGATGGGCGAGCAGTACTTC.

The rearrangement uses TRBV25-1 and TRBJ1-3, with TRBD1 as a possible D gene (5 bases). The CDR3 extends over 16 amino acids. The V end lost 1 base, the J end lost 0 bases, and 10 bases lay between the germline ends. CDR1 is MGHDK, CDR2 SYGVNS, per germline. The CDR3 region is CASSEWGVLSGNTIYF. CDR3 in DNA: TGTGCCAGCAGTGAATGGGGGGTTCTCTCTGGAAACACCATATATTTT.

The genes are TRBV10-3 and TRBJ1-1; no firm D call. Trimming pared 6 bases from V and 2 bases from J, leaving 7 bases between. The CDR3 sequence is 12 residues long. The germline CDR1 and CDR2 sequences are ENHRY and SYGVKD. The CDR3 reads CAIRRENTEAFF. In DNA, the CDR3 is TGTGCCATCAGGAGGGAAAACACTGAAGCTTTCTTT.

CDR3: CASSLWGWAGDGNIQYF. The CDR3 coding sequence is TGTGCCAGCAGTTTATGGGGGTGGGCGGGGGACGGAAACATTCAGTACTTC. This chain uses TRBV27 with TRBJ2-4, with 7 bases lining up with TRBD2. Germline assignment: CDR1 MNHEY and CDR2 SMNVEV (reference sequence). The V and J ends lost 1 base and 6 bases, in that order; junction bases with no gene match: 12. CDR3 length equals 17 residues.

The chain has TRBV14 and TRBJ2-2; 8 bases are shared with TRBD2. CDR1 SGHDN and CDR2 FVKESK come from the germline V gene. V lost 4 bases to trimming and J lost 2 bases; unmatched junction nucleotides: 6. The CDR3 runs 16 residues. CDR3 residues: CASSRRLASNTGELFF. The CDR3 nucleotides are TGTGCCAGCAGCCGCCGACTAGCGAGTAACACCGGGGAGCTGTTTTTT.

This chain connects TRBV19 to TRBJ2-4; D gene uncertain. Germline values: CDR1 LNHDA, CDR2 SQIVND (reference sequence). The length of the CDR3 is 13 residues. V shed 5 bases and J shed 5 bases, with 10 bases lying between them. CDR3 amino acids: CASSLGLQNIQYF. The CDR3 DNA follows: TGTGCCAGTAGTTTGGGCCTTCAAAACATTCAGTACTTC.

The rearrangement uses TRBV2 and TRBJ1-2, with D possibly TRBD1 on 5 matching bases. V lost 0 bases and J 8 bases, leaving 13 bases between the germline ends. CDR1 is SNHLY, CDR2 FYNNEI, per germline. The CDR3 contains 14 residues. The CDR3 spells CASSEAPGRRGYTF. The CDR3 bases are TGTGCCAGCAGTGAAGCGCCAGGGCGTCGGGGCTACACCTTC.

V and J are TRBV5-1 and TRBJ2-5; D not resolved. The CDR3 contains 13 residues. Germline CDR1 is SGHRS and CDR2 is YFSETQ. Deletions cut 2 bases from V and 5 bases from J, with 10 bases between. The CDR3 DNA sequence: TGCGCCAGCAGCTTCGTCCCGAGGGAGACCCAGTACTTC. Translation gives CASSFVPRETQYF.

The V gene is TRBV27, the J gene TRBJ2-1; D possibly corresponds to TRBD1 (6 bases). V lost 6 bases, J lost 3 bases, and 18 bases lay in between. The CDR3 contains 16 residues. Germline CDR1 MNHEY, CDR2 SMNVEV (reference sequence). The CDR3 DNA is TGTGCCAGCAGCACGCAAGGGGGAAGGGACTACAATGAGCAGTTCTTC. It yields the protein CASSTQGGRDYNEQFF.

This chain uses TRBV19 with TRBJ2-1, with 12 positions matching TRBD2. Germline loops: CDR1 LNHDA, CDR2 SQIVND (reference sequence). Trimming removed 4 bases from V and 4 bases from J; junction bases left unmatched: 8. CDR3 length: 17 residues. CDR3 protein: CASSRTSGGPSYNEQFF. CDR3 DNA: TGTGCCAGTAGTAGAACTAGCGGGGGGCCTTCGTACAATGAGCAGTTCTTC.